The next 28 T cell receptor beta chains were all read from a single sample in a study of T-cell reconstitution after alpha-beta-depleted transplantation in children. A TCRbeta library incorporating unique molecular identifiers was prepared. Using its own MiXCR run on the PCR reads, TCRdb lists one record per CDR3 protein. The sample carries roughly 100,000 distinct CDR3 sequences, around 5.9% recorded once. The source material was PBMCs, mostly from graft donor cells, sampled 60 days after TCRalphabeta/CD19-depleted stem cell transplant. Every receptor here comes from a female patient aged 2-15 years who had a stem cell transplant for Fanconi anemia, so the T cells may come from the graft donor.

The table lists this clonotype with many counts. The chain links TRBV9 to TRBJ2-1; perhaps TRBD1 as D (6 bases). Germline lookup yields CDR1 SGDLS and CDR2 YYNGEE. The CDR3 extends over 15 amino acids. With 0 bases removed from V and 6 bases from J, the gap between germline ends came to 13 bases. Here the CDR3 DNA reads TGTGCCAGCAGCGTAGTTGGGGACAACATCAATGAGCAGTTCTTC. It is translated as CASSVVGDNINEQFF.

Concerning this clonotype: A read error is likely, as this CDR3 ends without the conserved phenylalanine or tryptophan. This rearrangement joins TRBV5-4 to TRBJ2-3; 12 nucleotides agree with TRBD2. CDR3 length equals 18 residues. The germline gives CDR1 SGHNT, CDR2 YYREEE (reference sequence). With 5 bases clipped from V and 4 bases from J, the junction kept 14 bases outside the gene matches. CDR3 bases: TGTGCCAGCAGTCCTAATGTACTAGCGGGAGGTTCGTCAGATACGCAGTATTAT. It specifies CASSPNVLAGGSSDTQYY.

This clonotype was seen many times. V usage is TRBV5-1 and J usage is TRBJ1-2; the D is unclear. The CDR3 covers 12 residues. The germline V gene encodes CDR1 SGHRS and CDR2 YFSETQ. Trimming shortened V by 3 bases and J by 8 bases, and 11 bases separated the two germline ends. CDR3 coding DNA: TGCGCCAGCAGCTCCGGCCGGGTAGGCTACACCTTC. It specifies CASSSGRVGYTF. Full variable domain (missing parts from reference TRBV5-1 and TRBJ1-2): KAGVTQTPRYLIKTRGQQVTLSCSPISGHRSVSWYQQTPGQGLQFLFEYFSETQRNKGNFPGRFSGRQFSNSRSEMNVSTLELGDSALYLCASSSGRVGYTFGSGTRLTVV.

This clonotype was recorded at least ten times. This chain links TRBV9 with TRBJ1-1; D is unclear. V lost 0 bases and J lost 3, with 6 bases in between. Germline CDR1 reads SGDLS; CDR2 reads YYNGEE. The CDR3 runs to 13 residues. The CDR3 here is CASSVGGDTEAFF. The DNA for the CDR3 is TGTGCCAGCAGCGTAGGGGGAGACACTGAAGCTTTCTTT.

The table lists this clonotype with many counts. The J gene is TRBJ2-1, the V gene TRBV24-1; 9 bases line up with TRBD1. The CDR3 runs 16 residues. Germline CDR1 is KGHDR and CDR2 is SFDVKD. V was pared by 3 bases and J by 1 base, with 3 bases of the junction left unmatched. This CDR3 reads CATSDMTGGSYNEQFF. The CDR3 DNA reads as TGTGCCACCAGTGATATGACAGGGGGGTCCTACAATGAGCAGTTCTTC.

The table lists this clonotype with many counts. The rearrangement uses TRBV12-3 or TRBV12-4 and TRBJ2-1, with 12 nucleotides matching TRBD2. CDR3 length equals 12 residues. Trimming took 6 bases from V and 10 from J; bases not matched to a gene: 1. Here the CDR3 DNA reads TGTGCCAGCAGCGGACTAGCGGGAGAGCAGTTCTTC. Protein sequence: CASSGLAGEQFF.

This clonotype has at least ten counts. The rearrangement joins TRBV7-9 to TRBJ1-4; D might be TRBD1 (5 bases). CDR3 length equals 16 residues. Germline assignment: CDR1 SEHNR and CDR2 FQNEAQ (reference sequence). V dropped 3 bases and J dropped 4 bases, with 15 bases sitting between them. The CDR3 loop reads CASSLEGRGINEKLFF. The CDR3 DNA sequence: TGTGCCAGCAGCTTGGAGGGGAGAGGGATTAATGAAAAACTGTTTTTT.

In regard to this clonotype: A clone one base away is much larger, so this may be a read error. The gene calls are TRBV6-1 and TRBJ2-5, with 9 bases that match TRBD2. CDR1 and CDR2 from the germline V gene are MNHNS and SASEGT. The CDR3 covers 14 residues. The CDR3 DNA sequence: TGTGCCAGTCGACTAGCGGCATCGACAGAGACCCGGTACTTC. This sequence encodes CASRLAASTETRYF.

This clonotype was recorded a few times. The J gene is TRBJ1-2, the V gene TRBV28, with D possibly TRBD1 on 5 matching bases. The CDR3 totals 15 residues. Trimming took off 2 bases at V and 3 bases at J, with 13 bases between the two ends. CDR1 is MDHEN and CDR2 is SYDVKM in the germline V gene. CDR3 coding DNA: TGTGCCAGCAGTTTAGGAGGGGCAGGAGACTATGGCTACACCTTC. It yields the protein CASSLGGAGDYGYTF.

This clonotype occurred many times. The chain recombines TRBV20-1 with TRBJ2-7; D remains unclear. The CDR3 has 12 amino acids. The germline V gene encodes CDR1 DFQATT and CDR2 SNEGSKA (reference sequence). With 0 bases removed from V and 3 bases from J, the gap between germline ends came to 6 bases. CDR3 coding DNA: TGCAGTGCTAGAGATAGAATCTACGAGCAGTACTTC. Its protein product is CSARDRIYEQYF.

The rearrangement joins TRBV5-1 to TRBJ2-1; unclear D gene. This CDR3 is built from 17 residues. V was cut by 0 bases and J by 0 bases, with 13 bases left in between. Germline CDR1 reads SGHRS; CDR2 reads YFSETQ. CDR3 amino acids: CASSLGVDWSSYNEQFF. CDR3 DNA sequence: TGCGCCAGCAGCTTGGGGGTCGACTGGAGCTCCTACAATGAGCAGTTCTTC.

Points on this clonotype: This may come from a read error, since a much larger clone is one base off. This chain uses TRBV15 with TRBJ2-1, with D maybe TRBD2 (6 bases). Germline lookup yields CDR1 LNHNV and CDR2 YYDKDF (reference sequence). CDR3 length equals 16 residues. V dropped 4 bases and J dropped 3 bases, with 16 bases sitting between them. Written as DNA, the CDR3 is TGTGCCACCAGCACGTCGAGACTAGAGAACTACAATGAGCAGTTCTTC. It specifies CATSTSRLENYNEQFF.

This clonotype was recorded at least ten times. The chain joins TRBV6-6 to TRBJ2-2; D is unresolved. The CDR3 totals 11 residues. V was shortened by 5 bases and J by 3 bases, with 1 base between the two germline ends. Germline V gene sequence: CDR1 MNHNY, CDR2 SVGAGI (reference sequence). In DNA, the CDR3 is TGTGCCAGCAGTCACACCGGGGAGCTGTTTTTT. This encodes CASSHTGELFF.

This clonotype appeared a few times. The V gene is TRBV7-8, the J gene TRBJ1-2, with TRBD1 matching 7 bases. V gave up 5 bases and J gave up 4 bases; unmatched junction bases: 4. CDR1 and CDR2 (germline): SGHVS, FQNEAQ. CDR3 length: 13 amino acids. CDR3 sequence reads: CASSPGQTYGYTF. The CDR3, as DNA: TGTGCCAGCAGCCCGGGACAGACCTATGGCTACACCTTC.

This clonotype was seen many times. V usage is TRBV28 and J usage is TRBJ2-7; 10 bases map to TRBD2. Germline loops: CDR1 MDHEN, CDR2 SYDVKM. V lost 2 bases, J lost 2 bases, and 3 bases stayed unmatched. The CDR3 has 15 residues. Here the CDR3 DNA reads TGTGCCAGCAGTTTACCGACTAGCGGGCCCTACGAGCAGTACTTC. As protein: CASSLPTSGPYEQYF.

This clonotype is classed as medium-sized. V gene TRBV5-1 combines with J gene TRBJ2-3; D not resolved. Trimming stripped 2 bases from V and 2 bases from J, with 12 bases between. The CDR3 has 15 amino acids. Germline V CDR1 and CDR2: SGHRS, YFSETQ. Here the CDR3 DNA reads TGCGCCAGCAGCTTAATAGGCTACGACACAGATACGCAGTATTTT. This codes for CASSLIGYDTDTQYF.

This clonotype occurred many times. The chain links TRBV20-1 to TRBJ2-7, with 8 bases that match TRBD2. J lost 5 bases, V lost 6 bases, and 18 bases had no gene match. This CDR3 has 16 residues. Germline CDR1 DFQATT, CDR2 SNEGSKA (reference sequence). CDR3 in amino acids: CSAPPLSKRESHEQYF. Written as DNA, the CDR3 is TGCAGTGCCCCTCCCCTCTCTAAGCGGGAGTCCCACGAGCAGTACTTC.

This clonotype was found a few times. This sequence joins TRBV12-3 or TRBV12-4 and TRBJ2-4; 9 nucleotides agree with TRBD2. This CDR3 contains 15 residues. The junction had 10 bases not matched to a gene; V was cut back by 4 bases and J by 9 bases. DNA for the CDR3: TGTGCCAGCAGTTCCCCGGGACTAGCATCGACCATTCAGTACTTC. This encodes CASSSPGLASTIQYF.

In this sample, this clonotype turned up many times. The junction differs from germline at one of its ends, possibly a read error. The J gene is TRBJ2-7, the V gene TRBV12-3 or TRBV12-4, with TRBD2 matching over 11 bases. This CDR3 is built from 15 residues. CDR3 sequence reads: CASSVAGGPHYEQYF. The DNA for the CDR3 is TGTGCCAGCAGTGTAGCGGGAGGGCCGCACTACGAGCAGTACTTC.

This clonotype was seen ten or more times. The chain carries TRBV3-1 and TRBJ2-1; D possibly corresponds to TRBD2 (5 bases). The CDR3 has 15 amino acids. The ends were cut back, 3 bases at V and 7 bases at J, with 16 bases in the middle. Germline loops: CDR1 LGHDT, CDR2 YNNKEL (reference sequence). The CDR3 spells CASSQPSRGGNEQFF. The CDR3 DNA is TGTGCCAGCAGCCAGCCCAGCCGGGGTGGGAATGAGCAGTTCTTC.

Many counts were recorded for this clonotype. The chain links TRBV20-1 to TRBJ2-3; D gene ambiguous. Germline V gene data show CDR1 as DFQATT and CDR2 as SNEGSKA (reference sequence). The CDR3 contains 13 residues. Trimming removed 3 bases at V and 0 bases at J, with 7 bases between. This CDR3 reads CSASRFSTDTQYF. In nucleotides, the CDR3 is TGCAGTGCTAGTCGGTTCAGCACAGATACGCAGTATTTT.

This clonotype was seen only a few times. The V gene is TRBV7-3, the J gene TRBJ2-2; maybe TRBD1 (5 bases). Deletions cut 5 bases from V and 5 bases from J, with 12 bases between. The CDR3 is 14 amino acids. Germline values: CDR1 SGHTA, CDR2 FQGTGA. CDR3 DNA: TGTGCCAGCAGCGTCCTAAGGACAACCGGGGAGCTGTTTTTT. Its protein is CASSVLRTTGELFF.

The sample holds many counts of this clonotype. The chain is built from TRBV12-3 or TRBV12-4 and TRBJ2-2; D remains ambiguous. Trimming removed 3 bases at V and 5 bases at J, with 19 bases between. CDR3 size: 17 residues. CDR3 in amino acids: CASSFWLAPSRTGELFF. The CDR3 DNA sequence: TGTGCCAGCAGTTTTTGGTTAGCCCCTTCGCGGACCGGGGAGCTGTTTTTT.

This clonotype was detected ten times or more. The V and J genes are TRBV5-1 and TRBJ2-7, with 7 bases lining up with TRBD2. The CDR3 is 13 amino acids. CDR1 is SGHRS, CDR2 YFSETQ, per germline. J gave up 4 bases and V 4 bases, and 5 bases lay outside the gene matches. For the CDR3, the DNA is TGCGCCAGCAGCCCAACTAGCGCTTACGAGCAGTACTTC. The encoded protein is CASSPTSAYEQYF.

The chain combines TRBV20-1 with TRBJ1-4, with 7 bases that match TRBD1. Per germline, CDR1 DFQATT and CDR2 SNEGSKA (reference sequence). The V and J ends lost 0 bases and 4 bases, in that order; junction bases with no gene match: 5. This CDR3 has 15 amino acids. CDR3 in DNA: TGCAGTGCTAGAGATGGCACAGGGGTTAATGAAAAACTGTTTTTT. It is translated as CSARDGTGVNEKLFF.

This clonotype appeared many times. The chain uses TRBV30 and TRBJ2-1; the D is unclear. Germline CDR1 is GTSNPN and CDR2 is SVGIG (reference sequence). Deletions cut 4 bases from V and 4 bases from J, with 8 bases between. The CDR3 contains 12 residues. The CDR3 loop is CAWKTEYNEQFF. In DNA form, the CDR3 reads TGTGCCTGGAAAACCGAATACAATGAGCAGTTCTTC.

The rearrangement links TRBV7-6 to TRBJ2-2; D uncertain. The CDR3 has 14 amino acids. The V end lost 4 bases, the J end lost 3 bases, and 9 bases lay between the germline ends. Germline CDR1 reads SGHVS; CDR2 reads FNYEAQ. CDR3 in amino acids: CASSSTPHTGELFF. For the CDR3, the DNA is TGTGCCAGCAGCTCTACCCCACACACCGGGGAGCTGTTTTTT.

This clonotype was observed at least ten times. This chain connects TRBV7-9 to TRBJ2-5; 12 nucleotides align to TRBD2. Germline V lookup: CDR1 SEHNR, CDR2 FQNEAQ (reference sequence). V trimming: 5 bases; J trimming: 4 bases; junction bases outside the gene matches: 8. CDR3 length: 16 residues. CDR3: CASSPLAGGFGETQYF. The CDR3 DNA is TGTGCCAGCAGCCCTCTAGCGGGAGGGTTCGGAGAGACCCAGTACTTC.